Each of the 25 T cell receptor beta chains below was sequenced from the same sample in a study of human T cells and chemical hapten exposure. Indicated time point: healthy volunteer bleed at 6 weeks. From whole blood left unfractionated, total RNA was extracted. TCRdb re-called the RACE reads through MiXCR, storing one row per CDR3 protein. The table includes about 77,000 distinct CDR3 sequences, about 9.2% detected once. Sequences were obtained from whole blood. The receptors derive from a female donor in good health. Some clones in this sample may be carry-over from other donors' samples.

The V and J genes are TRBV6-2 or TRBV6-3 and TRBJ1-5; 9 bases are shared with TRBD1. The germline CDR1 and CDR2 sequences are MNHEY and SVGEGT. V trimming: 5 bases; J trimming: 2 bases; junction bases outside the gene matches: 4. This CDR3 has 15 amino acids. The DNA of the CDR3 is TGTGCCAGCAGTGACAGGGGGAAGGGCAATCAGCCCCAGCATTTT. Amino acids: CASSDRGKGNQPQHF.

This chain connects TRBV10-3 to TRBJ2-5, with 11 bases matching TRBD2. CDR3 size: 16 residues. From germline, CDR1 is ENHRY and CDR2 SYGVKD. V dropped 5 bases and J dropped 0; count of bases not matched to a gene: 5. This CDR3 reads CAISLLAGEYQETQYF. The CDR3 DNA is TGTGCCATCAGTCTACTAGCGGGGGAGTACCAAGAGACCCAGTACTTC.

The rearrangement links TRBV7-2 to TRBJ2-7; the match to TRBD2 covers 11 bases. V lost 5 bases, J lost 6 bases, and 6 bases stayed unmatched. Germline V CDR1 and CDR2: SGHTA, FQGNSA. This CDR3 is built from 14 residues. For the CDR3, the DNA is TGTGCCAGCAGCCAGGCTAGCGGGGGGTTCGAGCAGTACTTC. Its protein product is CASSQASGGFEQYF. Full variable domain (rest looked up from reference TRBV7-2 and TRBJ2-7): GAGVSQSPSNKVTEKGKDVELRCDPISGHTALYWYRQSLGQGLEFLIYFQGNSAPDKSGLPSDRFSAERTGGSVSTLTIQRTQQEDSAVYLCASSQASGGFEQYFGPGTRLTVT.

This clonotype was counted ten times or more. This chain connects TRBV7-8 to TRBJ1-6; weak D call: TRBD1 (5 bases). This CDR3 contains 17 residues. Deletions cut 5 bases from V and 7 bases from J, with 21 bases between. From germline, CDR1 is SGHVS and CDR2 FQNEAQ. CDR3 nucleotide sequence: TGTGCCAGCAGCCCAACCTGGGGGGTCACTGGGAATTCACCCCTCCACTTT. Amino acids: CASSPTWGVTGNSPLHF.

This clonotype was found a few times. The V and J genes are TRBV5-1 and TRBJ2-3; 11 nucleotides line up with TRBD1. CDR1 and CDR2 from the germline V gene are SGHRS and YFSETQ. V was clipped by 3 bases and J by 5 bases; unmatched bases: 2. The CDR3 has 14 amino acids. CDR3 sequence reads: CASSSDRGQDTQYF. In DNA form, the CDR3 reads TGCGCCAGCAGCTCGGACAGGGGGCAAGATACGCAGTATTTT.

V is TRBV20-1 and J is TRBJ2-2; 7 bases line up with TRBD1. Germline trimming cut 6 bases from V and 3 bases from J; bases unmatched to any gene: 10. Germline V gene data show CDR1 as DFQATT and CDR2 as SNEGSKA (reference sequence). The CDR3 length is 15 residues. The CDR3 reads CSATREGADTGELFF. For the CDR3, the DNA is TGCAGTGCGACGAGAGAGGGGGCCGACACCGGGGAGCTGTTTTTT.

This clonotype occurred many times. This chain's CDR3 is CASSPVVAGESYEQYF. CDR3 DNA: TGCGCCAGCAGCCCTGTTGTAGCGGGGGAATCCTACGAGCAGTACTTC. The chain uses TRBV4-1 and TRBJ2-7; 9 bases are a match to TRBD2. This CDR3 comprises 16 residues. Germline assignment: CDR1 MGHRA and CDR2 YSYEKL. V lost 4 bases to trimming and J lost 1 base; unmatched junction nucleotides: 8.

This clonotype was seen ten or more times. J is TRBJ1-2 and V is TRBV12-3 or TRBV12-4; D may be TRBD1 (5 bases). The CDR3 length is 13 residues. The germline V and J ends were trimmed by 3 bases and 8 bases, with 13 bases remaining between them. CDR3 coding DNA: TGTGCCAGCAGTTTTCTTGCGGGGGACGGCTACACCTTC. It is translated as CASSFLAGDGYTF.

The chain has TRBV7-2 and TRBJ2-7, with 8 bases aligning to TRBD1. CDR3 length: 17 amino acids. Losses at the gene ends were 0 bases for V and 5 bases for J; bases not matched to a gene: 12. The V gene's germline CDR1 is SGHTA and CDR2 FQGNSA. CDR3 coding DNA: TGTGCCAGCAGCTTAGCCGGGACAGGAGGGGGTACCCACGAGCAGTACTTC. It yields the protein CASSLAGTGGGTHEQYF. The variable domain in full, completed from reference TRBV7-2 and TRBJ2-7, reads GAGVSQSPSNKVTEKGKDVELRCDPISGHTALYWYRQSLGQGLEFLIYFQGNSAPDKSGLPSDRFSAERTGGSVSTLTIQRTQQEDSAVYLCASSLAGTGGGTHEQYFGPGTRLTVT.

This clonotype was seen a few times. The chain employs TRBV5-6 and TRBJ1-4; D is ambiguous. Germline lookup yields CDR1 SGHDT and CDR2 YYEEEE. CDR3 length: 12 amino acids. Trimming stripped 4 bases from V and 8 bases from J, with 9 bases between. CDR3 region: CASSPDGEKLFF. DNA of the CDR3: TGTGCCAGCAGCCCGGACGGAGAAAAACTGTTTTTT.

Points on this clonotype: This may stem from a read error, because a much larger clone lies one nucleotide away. The CDR3 here is CASSSQGDTQYF. In DNA, the CDR3 is TGTGCCAGCAGCTCCCAGGGAGATACGCAGTATTTT. The chain is built from TRBV7-2 and TRBJ2-3; D is perhaps TRBD1 (5 bases). The germline V gene encodes CDR1 SGHTA and CDR2 FQGNSA. Trimming pared 4 bases from V and 5 bases from J, leaving 7 bases between. This CDR3 contains 12 residues.

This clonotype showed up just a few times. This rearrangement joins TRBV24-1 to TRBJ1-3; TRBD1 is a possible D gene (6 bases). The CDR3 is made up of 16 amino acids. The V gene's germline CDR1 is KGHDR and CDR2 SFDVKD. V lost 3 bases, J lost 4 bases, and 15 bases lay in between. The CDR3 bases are TGTGCCACCAGTGATCCTGCAGGGGCGACAGGAAACACCATATATTTT. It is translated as CATSDPAGATGNTIYF.

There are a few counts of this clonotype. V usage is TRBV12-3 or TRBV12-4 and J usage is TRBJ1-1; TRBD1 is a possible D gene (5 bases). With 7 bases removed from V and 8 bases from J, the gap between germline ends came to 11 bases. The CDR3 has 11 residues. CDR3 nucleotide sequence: TGTGCCAGCACGATCGGGGGGGAAGCTTTCTTT. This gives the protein CASTIGGEAFF.

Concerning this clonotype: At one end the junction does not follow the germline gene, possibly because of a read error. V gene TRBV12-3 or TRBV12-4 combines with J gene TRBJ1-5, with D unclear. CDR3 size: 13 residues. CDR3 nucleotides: TGTGCCAGCAGTTTTAGGCCCCTCCAGCCCCAGAATTTT. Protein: CASSFRPLQPQNF.

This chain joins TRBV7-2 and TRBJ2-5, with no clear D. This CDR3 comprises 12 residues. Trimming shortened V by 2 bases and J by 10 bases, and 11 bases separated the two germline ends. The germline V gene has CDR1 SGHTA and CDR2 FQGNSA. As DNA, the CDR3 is TGTGCCAGCAGCTTACCTGCGGTGGGCCAGTACTTC. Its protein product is CASSLPAVGQYF.

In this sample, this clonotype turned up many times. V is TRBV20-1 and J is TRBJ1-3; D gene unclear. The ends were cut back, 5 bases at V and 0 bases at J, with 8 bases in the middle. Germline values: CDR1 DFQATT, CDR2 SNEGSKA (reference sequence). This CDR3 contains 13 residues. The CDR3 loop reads CSAAPFSGNTIYF. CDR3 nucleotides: TGCAGTGCTGCGCCTTTCTCTGGAAACACCATATATTTT.

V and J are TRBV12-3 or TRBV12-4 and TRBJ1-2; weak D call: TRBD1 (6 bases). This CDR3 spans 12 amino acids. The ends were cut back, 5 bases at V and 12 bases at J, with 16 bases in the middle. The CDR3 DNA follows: TGTGCCAGCAGTCCGGACTCAGGGGTGGACACCTTC. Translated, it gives CASSPDSGVDTF.

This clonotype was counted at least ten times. The chain's CDR3 is CASSYSGRGYGANVLTF. The CDR3 DNA is TGTGCCAGCAGTTACTCCGGCAGGGGTTACGGGGCCAACGTCCTGACTTTC. V is TRBV12-3 or TRBV12-4 and J is TRBJ2-6, with D possibly being TRBD1 (6 bases). V lost 4 bases to trimming and J lost 4 bases, with 17 bases between them. The CDR3 totals 17 residues.

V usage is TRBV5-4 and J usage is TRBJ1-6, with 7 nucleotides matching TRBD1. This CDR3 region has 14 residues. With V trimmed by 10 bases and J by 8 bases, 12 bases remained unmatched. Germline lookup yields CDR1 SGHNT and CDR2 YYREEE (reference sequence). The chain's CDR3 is CAPDQTGMDSPLHF. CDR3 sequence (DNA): TGTGCCCCCGATCAGACAGGGATGGATTCACCCCTCCACTTT.

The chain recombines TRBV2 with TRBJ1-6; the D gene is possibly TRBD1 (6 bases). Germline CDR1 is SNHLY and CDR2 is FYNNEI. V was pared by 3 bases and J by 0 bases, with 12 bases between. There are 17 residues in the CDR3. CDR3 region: CASSDSTGSSYNSPLHF. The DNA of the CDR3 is TGTGCCAGCAGTGATTCTACAGGGAGCTCCTATAATTCACCCCTCCACTTT.

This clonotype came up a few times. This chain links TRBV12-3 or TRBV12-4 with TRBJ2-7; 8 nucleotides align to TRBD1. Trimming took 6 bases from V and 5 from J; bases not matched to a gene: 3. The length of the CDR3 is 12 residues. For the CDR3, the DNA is TGTGCCAGCAGACAGGGGGTTAACGAGCAGTACTTC. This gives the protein CASRQGVNEQYF.

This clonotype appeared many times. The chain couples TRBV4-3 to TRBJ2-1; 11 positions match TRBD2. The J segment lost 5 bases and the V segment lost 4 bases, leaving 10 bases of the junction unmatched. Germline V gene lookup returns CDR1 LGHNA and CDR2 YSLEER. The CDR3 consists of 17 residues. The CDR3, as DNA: TGCGCCAGCAGCCGCGCCGTTAGCGGGGGGGTTAACAATGAGCAGTTCTTC. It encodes CASSRAVSGGVNNEQFF.

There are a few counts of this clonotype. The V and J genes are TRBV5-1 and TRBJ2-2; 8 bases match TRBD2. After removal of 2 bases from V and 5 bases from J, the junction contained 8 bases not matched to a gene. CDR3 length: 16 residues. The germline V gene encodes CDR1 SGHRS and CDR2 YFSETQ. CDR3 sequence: CASSFQNSGATGELFF. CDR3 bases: TGCGCCAGCAGCTTTCAGAATAGCGGGGCAACCGGGGAGCTGTTTTTT.

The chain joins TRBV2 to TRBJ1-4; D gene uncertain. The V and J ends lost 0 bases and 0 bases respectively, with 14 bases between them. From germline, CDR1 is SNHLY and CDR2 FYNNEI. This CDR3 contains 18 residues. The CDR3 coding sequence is TGTGCCAGCAGTGAAGCGCTTTTAACCTATGCAACTAATGAAAAACTGTTTTTT. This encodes CASSEALLTYATNEKLFF.

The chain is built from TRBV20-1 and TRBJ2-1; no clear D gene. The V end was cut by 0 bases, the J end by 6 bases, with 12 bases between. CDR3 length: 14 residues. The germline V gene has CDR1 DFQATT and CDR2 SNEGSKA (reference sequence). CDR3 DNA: TGCAGTGCTAGAGATCAAGGCCATCGCAATGAGCAGTTCTTC. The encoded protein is CSARDQGHRNEQFF.